A single sample is the source of the 17 T cell receptor beta chains below, sequenced in a study of T cell responses to AZD1222 COVID-19 vaccine. Using immunoSEQ multiplex PCR, the repertoire was profiled, and TCRdb retains in-frame clones only, with some absent. This sample carries under 200,000 clones, 85% to 90% of them seen once, and the ten largest clones take around 5.5%. The sample here was peripheral blood, taken on day 0 of AZD1222 vaccination. All receptors come from an adult in good health.

This rearrangement joins TRBV30 to TRBJ1-2; D is uncertain. CDR1 and CDR2 (germline): GTSNPN, SVGIG (reference sequence). The CDR3 is 12 residues long. Deletions cut 0 bases from V and 4 bases from J, with 6 bases between. CDR3 loop: CAWSVAVYGYTF. CDR3 bases: TGTGCCTGGAGTGTAGCAGTCTATGGCTACACCTTC. Drawing the rest from reference TRBV30 and TRBJ1-2, the complete variable domain is SQTIHQWPATLVQPVGSPLSLECTVEGTSNPNLYWYRQAAGRGLQLLFYSVGIGQISSEVPQNLSASRPQDRQFILSSKKLLLSDSGFYLCAWSVAVYGYTFGSGTRLTVV.

The gene calls are TRBV28 and TRBJ2-1; D ambiguous. Germline V lookup: CDR1 MDHEN, CDR2 SYDVKM. The V gene lost 0 bases and the J gene lost 6 bases, with 15 bases spanning the gap. The CDR3 is made up of 16 amino acids. As DNA, the CDR3 is TGTGCCAGCAGTTTATGGTTATCCTATGTCCCCAATGAGCAGTTCTTC. It is translated as CASSLWLSYVPNEQFF.

The rearrangement uses TRBV11-2 and TRBJ2-2; the D is unclear. Germline V gene sequence: CDR1 SGHAT, CDR2 FQNNGV. Trimming stripped 1 base from V and 1 base from J, with 4 bases between. The CDR3 consists of 14 residues. CDR3 sequence (DNA): TGTGCCAGCAGCTTAGTCCGGAACACCGGGGAGCTGTTTTTT. It encodes CASSLVRNTGELFF.

This chain uses TRBV7-2 with TRBJ1-1; D is unresolved. Per germline, CDR1 SGHTA and CDR2 FQGNSA. The V and J ends lost 5 bases and 1 base respectively, with 8 bases between them. This CDR3 is built from 13 residues. CDR3 in amino acids: CASSPRWNTEAFF. In nucleotides, the CDR3 is TGTGCCAGCAGCCCCAGGTGGAACACTGAAGCTTTCTTT.

The rearrangement links TRBV27 to TRBJ2-2, with TRBD2 identical over 9 bases. CDR1 MNHEY and CDR2 SMNVEV come from the germline V gene (reference sequence). Trimming took 5 bases from V and 0 from J; bases not matched to a gene: 4. This CDR3 has 16 residues. This chain's CDR3 is CASSRGLATNTGELFF. The CDR3 coding sequence is TGTGCCAGCAGTCGAGGACTAGCGACGAACACCGGGGAGCTGTTTTTT.

The chain joins TRBV12-3 or TRBV12-4 to TRBJ1-2, with a weak D call TRBD1 (6 bases). The germline V and J ends were trimmed by 2 bases and 8 bases, with 12 bases remaining between them. The CDR3 runs 13 residues. CDR3 amino acids: CASSLRQGIGYTF. The CDR3 nucleotides are TGTGCCAGCAGTTTAAGGCAGGGGATAGGCTACACCTTC.

This clone was found a few times. The CDR3: CASSYSRPGNSYEQYF. The CDR3 DNA sequence: TGTGCCAGCAGTTACTCGAGGCCAGGTAACTCCTACGAGCAGTACTTC. The chain combines TRBV6-5 with TRBJ2-7; D ambiguous. The V and J ends lost 0 bases and 0 bases respectively, with 12 bases between them. CDR3 length: 16 amino acids. The germline gives CDR1 MNHEY, CDR2 SVGAGI.

This chain uses TRBV28 with TRBJ1-1; 8 bases map to TRBD1. CDR1 and CDR2 from the germline V gene are MDHEN and SYDVKM. The CDR3 runs 14 residues. Trimming removed 4 bases from V and 1 base from J; junction bases left unmatched: 2. In nucleotides, the CDR3 is TGTGCCAGCAGTTCTGGACAGGGGAACACTGAAGCTTTCTTT. Its translation is CASSSGQGNTEAFF.

The rearrangement links TRBV7-3 to TRBJ1-1, with D hard to call. This CDR3 spans 13 amino acids. CDR1 is SGHTA, CDR2 FQGTGA, per germline. V lost 1 base and J lost 2, with 5 bases in between. DNA for the CDR3: TGTGCCAGCAGCTTAAACGGCAACACTGAAGCTTTCTTT. It encodes CASSLNGNTEAFF.

This clone showed up just once. The V and J genes are TRBV3-1 (or the pseudogene TRBV3-2) and TRBJ2-1; D is unresolved. The germline V and J ends were trimmed by 0 bases and 10 bases, with 7 bases remaining between them. The CDR3 totals 12 residues. Germline assignment: CDR1 LGHDT and CDR2 YNNKEL (reference sequence). The CDR3 here is CASSQDQGEQFF. The CDR3 DNA reads as TGTGCCAGCAGCCAAGATCAAGGAGAGCAGTTCTTC.

This rearrangement joins TRBV9 to TRBJ1-2, with 8 bases lining up with TRBD1. Trimming cost V 4 bases and J 1 base; bases outside gene matches: 18. This CDR3 is 19 amino acids long. The germline CDR1 and CDR2 sequences are SGDLS and YYNGEE. The CDR3 protein is CASSSGGAGDGRGNYGYTF. CDR3 nucleotides: TGTGCCAGCAGCTCAGGGGGCGCGGGGGACGGTAGAGGTAACTATGGCTACACCTTC.

About this clone: Other DNA sequences within the sample encode an identical CDR3. The chain uses TRBV3-1 (or the pseudogene TRBV3-2) and TRBJ2-7; 9 bases line up with TRBD2. V lost 1 base, J lost 2 bases, and 3 bases stayed unmatched. This CDR3 region has 15 residues. The germline CDR1 and CDR2 sequences are LGHDT and YNNKEL (reference sequence). CDR3 residues: CASSQVPSGTYEQYF. The CDR3 DNA reads as TGTGCCAGCAGCCAAGTCCCTAGCGGGACCTACGAGCAGTACTTC.

V usage is TRBV29-1 and J usage is TRBJ1-1; 7 nucleotides align to TRBD1. The trim removed 6 bases at V and 1 base at J, leaving 2 bases unmatched. The CDR3 loop spans 12 amino acids. Germline-derived CDR1 and CDR2 are SQVTM and ANQGSEA. The CDR3 region has the DNA TGCAGCGTGAGACAGGGGAACACTGAAGCTTTCTTT. This translates into CSVRQGNTEAFF.

The V and J genes are TRBV27 and TRBJ2-4; D remains ambiguous. Germline V gives CDR1 MNHEY, CDR2 SMNVEV (reference sequence). There are 13 residues in the CDR3. Trimming shortened V by 6 bases and J by 14 bases, and 20 bases separated the two germline ends. The CDR3 nucleotides are TGTGCCAGCAGCCCTTTAGGTTTGGCCCTTGAGTACTTC. Amino acids: CASSPLGLALEYF.

The chain links TRBV7-9 to TRBJ2-1, with D perhaps matching TRBD2 (6 bases). This CDR3 comprises 17 residues. Per the germline V gene, CDR1 is SEHNR and CDR2 is FQNEAQ (reference sequence). The ends were cut back, 5 bases at V and 5 bases at J, with 22 bases in the middle. The CDR3 sequence: CASSPLPGTGIDNEQFF. In DNA form, the CDR3 reads TGTGCCAGCAGCCCCCTCCCCGGGACTGGCATAGACAATGAGCAGTTCTTC.

The chain has TRBV2 and TRBJ1-1, with D uncertain. Trimming took off 6 bases at V and 6 bases at J, with 8 bases between the two ends. CDR1 SNHLY and CDR2 FYNNEI come from the germline V gene. CDR3 length: 11 residues. In DNA form, the CDR3 reads TGTGCCAGCAGCGCTTCGGCTGAAGCTTTCTTT. It translates to CASSASAEAFF.

This clone appeared a single time. This chain links TRBV18 with TRBJ2-1, with D tentatively TRBD1 (6 bases). The V gene's germline CDR1 is KGHSH and CDR2 LQKENI. The V end was cut by 4 bases, the J end by 0 bases, with 10 bases between. The CDR3 totals 15 residues. The CDR3 nucleotides are TGTGCCAGCTCACACGGACAGCTCTCCTACAATGAGCAGTTCTTC. Amino acid sequence: CASSHGQLSYNEQFF.